Below, one T cell receptor beta chain is given with its context. Its matching antigen is unknown. Gene names and germline refer to mouse. The observed sequence ends 1 residue before the CDR3 terminus, with the missing tail filled in from the germline J gene. Noted time point: mouse harvest day 7 after allogeneic transplant. Mouse grafts combined 10^7 T-cell-depleted bone marrow cells with 10^6 splenic CD5+ T cells. This mouse GVHD model was MHC-mismatched B6 to BALB/c, profiled day 7 or 14. The CDR3 is 16 residues long. Germline V gene lookup returns CDR1 GKSSPN and CDR2 SITVG. The V gene end was trimmed by 0 bases and the J gene end by 2 bases; junction bases not matched to a gene: 2. The sample comes from a study of tissue T cells after allogeneic stem cell transplantation. Study-wide points: The patient cohort was small and clinically heterogeneous, with limited sampling depth. TCR repertoires tracked anatomic similarity, regardless of disease or transplant status. Some tissue clones might be persisting host cells; their alloreactivity or antigen specificity was not determined.

Profiling relied on immunoSEQ multiplex PCR, and the TCRdb table lists in-frame clones only, not all of them. Among some 2,000 clones, roughly 60% were seen once, and the ten largest hold roughly 71%. This TCR came from a female BALB/c mouse given C57BL/6 T cells with graft-versus-host disease after an allogeneic hematopoietic cell transplant. The specimen was spleen. This chain uses TRBV31 with TRBJ2-2, with 11 bases fitting TRBD2. The CDR3 region is CAWSLGLGGNTGQLYF. The DNA read from the CDR3 is TGTGCCTGGAGTCTCGGACTGGGGGGCAACACCGGGCAGCTCTAC.